This TCR beta chain was retrieved from a study of control samples from healthy donors and cancer patients. The data were produced by immunoSEQ multiplex PCR, yet TCRdb's version contains in-frame clones alone and is incomplete. The sample yields about 190,000 clones, about 90% seen once. V was trimmed by 6 bases and J by 2 bases, leaving 15 bases between them. The CDR3 sequence is 15 residues long. Germline values: CDR1 SSHAT, CDR2 FNYEAQ (reference sequence). The sample taken for sequencing was blood. This receptor was obtained from a man aged 25-45 years in good health. V usage is TRBV7-7 and J usage is TRBJ2-3; D remains unclear. DNA for the CDR3: TGTGCCAGCAGTCGAAATGGCGGTTCCACAGATACGCAGTATTTT. It yields the protein CASSRNGGSTDTQYF.